This is a list of T cell receptor beta chains from one sample in a study of T cell clones after liver transplantation. Profiling relied on immunoSEQ multiplex PCR, and the TCRdb table lists in-frame clones only, not all of them. The sample gives some 75,000 clones, about four fifths of which show up once; about 0.6% is in the top ten. The material was CD4+ T cells from blood, obtained before liver transplant. Receptor source: a human donor who received a liver transplant. The CDR3 runs from the conserved cysteine through the conserved F or W. A D gene is named only where the DNA matches it firmly. Clone size is shown for a subset of rows, as once, few, many or a class of expanded clone.

TRBJ2-3 . TRBD1 TRBV5-1 CASSRTGVSTDTQYF TGCGCCAGCAGTCGCACAGGGGTGAGCACAGATACGCAGTATTTT
TRBJ2-7 . TRBD2 TRBV7-2 CASSPTGLAAYEQYF TGTGCCAGCAGTCCCACCGGGCTAGCGGCCTACGAGCAGTACTTC
TRBJ1-3 . . TRBV7-9 CASSLVGVSGNTIYF TGTGCCAGCAGCTTAGTGGGAGTCTCTGGAAACACCATATATTTT
TRBJ2-6 few TRBD1 TRBV6-4 CASTKEGQGLSGANVLTF TGTGCCAGCACCAAAGAGGGACAGGGGTTGTCTGGGGCCAACGTCCTGACTTTC
TRBJ2-7 few TRBD2 TRBV5-1 CASTRTSGSYEQYF TGCGCCAGCACCCGGACTAGCGGCTCCTACGAGCAGTACTTC
TRBJ2-5 . TRBD2 TRBV27 CASSLAGVIETQYF TGTGCCAGCAGCCTTGCGGGAGTCATCGAGACCCAGTACTTC
TRBJ2-1 once TRBD1 TRBV11-2 CASSFSQGAKNEQFF TGTGCCAGCAGCTTCTCACAGGGGGCTAAAAATGAGCAGTTCTTC
TRBJ2-2 . TRBD2 TRBV28 CASTPHSGRRGGELFF TGTGCCAGCACCCCCCATAGCGGGAGAAGGGGCGGGGAGCTGTTTTTT
TRBJ2-2 . TRBD1 TRBV10-1 CASSRQGLDTGELFF TGCGCCAGCAGCCGACAGGGATTGGACACCGGGGAGCTGTTTTTT
TRBJ2-2 . . TRBV5-1 CASSGQVATGELFF TGCGCCAGCAGCGGCCAGGTTGCCACCGGGGAGCTGTTTTTT
TRBJ2-7 . . TRBV28 CASSSLGPSSYEQYF TGTGCCAGCAGTTCCCTGGGGCCTAGCTCCTACGAGCAGTACTTC